Presented here are 25 T cell receptor beta chains from one specimen sequenced in a study of cytomegalovirus exposure and HLA in healthy donors. Generated by immunoSEQ multiplex PCR, the TCRdb table keeps only in-frame clones and is missing some. The table includes 150,000 to 200,000 clones, about 82% detected once. The sequencing sample was made of PBMCs. The receptors derive from a man younger than 40 in good health and CMV-seropositive.

The V and J genes are TRBV4-3 and TRBJ2-5; 13 positions agree with TRBD2. With 0 bases clipped from V and 2 bases from J, the junction kept 3 bases outside the gene matches. The V gene's germline CDR1 is LGHNA and CDR2 YSLEER. There are 17 residues in the CDR3. The CDR3 loop reads CASSQEGTSGAQETQYF. CDR3 DNA sequence: TGCGCCAGCAGCCAAGAGGGGACTAGCGGGGCACAAGAGACCCAGTACTTC.

The chain employs TRBV5-1 and TRBJ2-7; 7 bases are a match to TRBD2. J lost 3 bases, V lost 1 base, and 19 bases had no gene match. This CDR3 region has 19 residues. The germline V gene has CDR1 SGHRS and CDR2 YFSETQ. In DNA form, the CDR3 reads TGCGCCAGCAGCTTGTATGGCAATATGGGGCGTGGGGGGGTCTACGAGCAGTACTTC. Protein sequence: CASSLYGNMGRGGVYEQYF.

CDR3 protein: CASSLYMNTEAFF. The CDR3 bases are TGTGCCAGCAGCTTATACATGAACACTGAAGCTTTCTTT. The chain uses TRBV7-9 and TRBJ1-1; D not resolved. CDR1 is SEHNR, CDR2 FQNEAQ, per germline (reference sequence). The CDR3 totals 13 residues. V shed 2 bases and J shed 0 bases, with 4 bases lying between them.

The chain employs TRBV11-2 and TRBJ1-5; D is unclear. CDR3 length equals 13 residues. Germline V lookup: CDR1 SGHAT, CDR2 FQNNGV. Deletions cut 5 bases from V and 5 bases from J, with 10 bases between. The CDR3 bases are TGTGCCAGCAGCCCGGGAAGGGATCAGCCCCAGCATTTT. This sequence encodes CASSPGRDQPQHF.

This chain joins TRBV4-1 and TRBJ1-5, with TRBD1 identical over 9 bases. Germline assignment: CDR1 MGHRA and CDR2 YSYEKL. The CDR3 consists of 15 residues. Trimming cost V 1 base and J 4 bases; bases outside gene matches: 2. CDR3 in DNA: TGCGCCAGCAGCCAAGGACAGGGGGTGAATCAGCCCCAGCATTTT. Translation gives CASSQGQGVNQPQHF.

This clone appeared once. The gene calls are TRBV6-5 and TRBJ2-5; the match to TRBD2 covers 7 bases. Losses at the gene ends were 2 bases for V and 1 base for J; bases not matched to a gene: 4. The CDR3 contains 15 residues. CDR1 is MNHEY and CDR2 is SVGAGI in the germline V gene. DNA for the CDR3: TGTGCCAGCAGTTACGGCGGGGGACCCCAAGAGACCCAGTACTTC. This encodes CASSYGGGPQETQYF.

The count of this clone is one. The chain links TRBV27 to TRBJ2-1; D is unresolved. The germline gives CDR1 MNHEY, CDR2 SMNVEV (reference sequence). V dropped 6 bases and J dropped 4 bases, with 16 bases sitting between them. The CDR3 extends over 15 amino acids. CDR3 amino acids: CASSSIATPYNEQFF. The CDR3 region has the DNA TGTGCCAGCAGCTCTATCGCAACCCCGTACAATGAGCAGTTCTTC.

This clone was detected a few times. The chain links TRBV19 to TRBJ2-3; 12 nucleotides match TRBD1. Germline trimming cut 5 bases from V and 4 bases from J; bases unmatched to any gene: 7. The CDR3 covers 16 residues. CDR1 LNHDA and CDR2 SQIVND come from the germline V gene (reference sequence). The CDR3 region has the DNA TGTGCCAGTAGTCCCCGGGACAGGGGGCCTTCAGATACGCAGTATTTT. Its translation is CASSPRDRGPSDTQYF. Filled out from reference TRBV19 and TRBJ2-3, the complete variable domain reads DGGITQSPKYLFRKEGQNVTLSCEQNLNHDAMYWYRQDPGQGLRLIYYSQIVNDFQKGDIAEGYSVSREKKESFPLTVTSAQKNPTAFYLCASSPRDRGPSDTQYFGPGTRLTVL.

In this sample, this clone turned up a few times. V gene TRBV28 combines with J gene TRBJ2-7; D gene unclear. Germline V lookup: CDR1 MDHEN, CDR2 SYDVKM. There are 14 residues in the CDR3. Deletions cut 2 bases from V and 2 bases from J, with 10 bases between. DNA for the CDR3: TGTGCCAGCAGTTTAGGTGGAGAGCCCTACGAGCAGTACTTC. Translating it yields CASSLGGEPYEQYF.

The CDR3 here is CASSLTSIRGGYSGKEGYTF. CDR3 in DNA: TGCGCCAGCAGCTTAACCTCTATCCGAGGCGGCTATTCAGGGAAAGAAGGCTACACCTTC. J is TRBJ1-2 and V is TRBV5-1, with a weak D call TRBD1 (5 bases). Germline V gives CDR1 SGHRS, CDR2 YFSETQ. The germline V and J ends were trimmed by 2 bases and 8 bases, with 34 bases remaining between them. This CDR3 comprises 20 residues.

The chain recombines TRBV19 with TRBJ2-2; a weak D match, TRBD2 (6 bases). From germline, CDR1 is LNHDA and CDR2 SQIVND (reference sequence). V was cut by 3 bases and J by 3 bases, with 14 bases left in between. The CDR3 is 16 amino acids. The CDR3 DNA reads TGTGCCAGTAGTATGCTAGCGCAATCAGACACCGGGGAGCTGTTTTTT. Amino acids: CASSMLAQSDTGELFF.

The chain links TRBV27 to TRBJ1-3, with no clear D. Germline V gene data show CDR1 as MNHEY and CDR2 as SMNVEV (reference sequence). This CDR3 contains 15 residues. Between the trimmed V and J ends, which lost 8 bases and 3 bases, there was a span of 17 bases. The CDR3, as DNA: TGTGCCAGCGCGGCGGGCCGGGCAGTTGGAAACACCATATATTTT. This sequence encodes CASAAGRAVGNTIYF.

The genes are TRBV9 and TRBJ2-2; a possible D gene is TRBD2 (7 bases). Trimming stripped 6 bases from V and 6 bases from J, with 27 bases between. CDR3 size: 18 residues. The germline V gene encodes CDR1 SGDLS and CDR2 YYNGEE. The CDR3 nucleotides read TGTGCCAGCATCCCAGGTCCTAACGCGGGGGCTGGGCCCGGGGAGCTGTTTTTT. Encoded protein: CASIPGPNAGAGPGELFF.

In its sample, this clone was seen a few times. This rearrangement joins TRBV29-1 to TRBJ2-5, with D perhaps matching TRBD1 (6 bases). Germline V gene lookup returns CDR1 SQVTM and CDR2 ANQGSEA. V was pared by 6 bases and J by 0 bases, with 8 bases between. This CDR3 is built from 12 residues. The CDR3 DNA reads TGCAGCGTCACAGGGAACCAAGAGACCCAGTACTTC. Protein sequence: CSVTGNQETQYF. Full variable domain (outside the CDR3, taken from reference TRBV29-1 and TRBJ2-5): SAVISQKPSRDICQRGTSLTIQCQVDSQVTMMFWYRQQPGQSLTLIATANQGSEATYESGFVIDKFPISRPNLTFSTLTVSNMSPEDSSIYLCSVTGNQETQYFGPGTRLLVL.

This clone was seen more than once but under ten times. V and J are TRBV19 and TRBJ1-6; D gene ambiguous. V lost 2 bases, J lost 9 bases, and 8 bases lay in between. Germline CDR1 reads LNHDA; CDR2 reads SQIVND (reference sequence). The CDR3 has 13 residues. The CDR3 sequence is CASSIRTGSPLHF. The CDR3 DNA reads as TGTGCCAGTAGTATAAGGACTGGTTCACCCCTCCACTTT. The variable domain in full, with the rest retrieved from reference TRBV19 and TRBJ1-6, is DGGITQSPKYLFRKEGQNVTLSCEQNLNHDAMYWYRQDPGQGLRLIYYSQIVNDFQKGDIAEGYSVSREKKESFPLTVTSAQKNPTAFYLCASSIRTGSPLHFGNGTRLTVT.

The table lists this clone with a few counts. V is TRBV18 and J is TRBJ1-1, with D tentatively TRBD1 (6 bases). V gave up 3 bases and J gave up 4 bases, with 15 bases separating them. Germline V lookup: CDR1 KGHSH, CDR2 LQKENI. This CDR3 contains 15 residues. The CDR3 nucleotides are TGTGCCAGCTCACCCGATGTTGGGGGCGGCACTGAAGCTTTCTTT. Translated: CASSPDVGGGTEAFF. The variable domain in full, with the rest retrieved from reference TRBV18 and TRBJ1-1, is NAGVMQNPRHLVRRRGQEARLRCSPMKGHSHVYWYRQLPEEGLKFMVYLQKENIIDESGMPKERFSAEFPKEGPSILRIQQVVRGDSAAYFCASSPDVGGGTEAFFGQGTRLTVV.

The gene calls are TRBV11-2 and TRBJ2-7; tentatively, D is TRBD1 (7 bases). The V and J ends lost 7 bases and 3 bases respectively, with 16 bases between them. The CDR3 extends over 14 amino acids. The germline V gene has CDR1 SGHAT and CDR2 FQNNGV. The CDR3 nucleotides are TGTGCCAGCAACAGCAGGGGGGACATCTACGAGCAGTACTTC. Encoded protein: CASNSRGDIYEQYF.

This chain connects TRBV5-1 to TRBJ1-2; D is possibly TRBD1 (5 bases). Deletions cut 5 bases from V and 4 bases from J, with 18 bases between. CDR1 SGHRS and CDR2 YFSETQ come from the germline V gene. This CDR3 is 15 amino acids long. Here the CDR3 DNA reads TGCGCCAGCAGACCGGGGGTCTCGGTGGGCTATGGCTACACCTTC. Its translation is CASRPGVSVGYGYTF.

This chain links TRBV7-8 with TRBJ1-1; D possibly corresponds to TRBD1 (5 bases). Trimming removed 2 bases at V and 1 base at J, with 8 bases between. Per germline, CDR1 SGHVS and CDR2 FQNEAQ. CDR3 length equals 14 residues. Here the CDR3 reads CASSLTTGNTEAFF. CDR3 coding DNA: TGTGCCAGCAGCTTAACCACAGGGAACACTGAAGCTTTCTTT.

J is TRBJ2-2 and V is TRBV25-1; perhaps TRBD2 as D (5 bases). CDR1 is MGHDK and CDR2 is SYGVNS in the germline V gene. V lost 5 bases to trimming and J lost 1 base, with 11 bases between them. CDR3 size: 15 residues. CDR3 sequence: CASSIGVLNTGELFF. The DNA for the CDR3 is TGTGCCAGCAGTATCGGGGTCCTGAACACCGGGGAGCTGTTTTTT.

The chain combines TRBV18 with TRBJ2-7, with TRBD1 identical over 11 bases. Germline CDR1 is KGHSH and CDR2 is LQKENI. J gave up 2 bases and V 4 bases, and 4 bases lay outside the gene matches. CDR3 length: 15 residues. The CDR3: CASSLSGQGAYEQYF. CDR3 DNA: TGTGCCAGCTCACTCTCGGGACAGGGGGCCTACGAGCAGTACTTC.

The CDR3 bases are TGTGCCAGCGGACGGGGGGCTCAGGGGGAGCTGTTTTTT. Protein: CASGRGAQGELFF. V gene TRBV28 combines with J gene TRBJ2-2; D is possibly TRBD2 (7 bases). This CDR3 spans 13 amino acids. The germline V gene encodes CDR1 MDHEN and CDR2 SYDVKM. Trimming took 8 bases from V and 8 from J, leaving 15 bases between them.

The CDR3 sequence is CASSDLTRTSTDTQYF. The DNA of the CDR3 is TGCGCCAGCAGCGACCTGACAAGGACAAGCACAGATACGCAGTATTTT. V is TRBV5-1 and J is TRBJ2-3, with D possibly matching TRBD1 (5 bases). The V gene's germline CDR1 is SGHRS and CDR2 YFSETQ. The CDR3 is 16 residues long. V was cut by 4 bases and J by 0 bases, with 15 bases left in between. The full variable domain, in which reference TRBV5-1 and TRBJ2-3 provide the parts outside the CDR3, is KAGVTQTPRYLIKTRGQQVTLSCSPISGHRSVSWYQQTPGQGLQFLFEYFSETQRNKGNFPGRFSGRQFSNSRSEMNVSTLELGDSALYLCASSDLTRTSTDTQYFGPGTRLTVL.

CDR3 protein: CASSYSGTRSHEQYF. CDR3 nucleotide sequence: TGTGCCAGCAGCTACTCCGGGACTAGATCTCACGAGCAGTACTTC. The chain has TRBV7-2 and TRBJ2-7, with 8 bases lining up with TRBD2. Germline CDR1 SGHTA, CDR2 FQGNSA. The CDR3 contains 15 residues. V was pared by 4 bases and J by 5 bases, with 10 bases of the junction left unmatched.

The chain links TRBV19 to TRBJ1-1, with TRBD1 matching 7 bases. J gave up 1 base and V 10 bases, and 6 bases lay outside the gene matches. Germline V gene sequence: CDR1 LNHDA, CDR2 SQIVND (reference sequence). The CDR3 has 13 amino acids. CDR3 region: CATLQGKNTEAFF. The DNA for the CDR3 is TGTGCCACTTTACAGGGGAAGAACACTGAAGCTTTCTTT.